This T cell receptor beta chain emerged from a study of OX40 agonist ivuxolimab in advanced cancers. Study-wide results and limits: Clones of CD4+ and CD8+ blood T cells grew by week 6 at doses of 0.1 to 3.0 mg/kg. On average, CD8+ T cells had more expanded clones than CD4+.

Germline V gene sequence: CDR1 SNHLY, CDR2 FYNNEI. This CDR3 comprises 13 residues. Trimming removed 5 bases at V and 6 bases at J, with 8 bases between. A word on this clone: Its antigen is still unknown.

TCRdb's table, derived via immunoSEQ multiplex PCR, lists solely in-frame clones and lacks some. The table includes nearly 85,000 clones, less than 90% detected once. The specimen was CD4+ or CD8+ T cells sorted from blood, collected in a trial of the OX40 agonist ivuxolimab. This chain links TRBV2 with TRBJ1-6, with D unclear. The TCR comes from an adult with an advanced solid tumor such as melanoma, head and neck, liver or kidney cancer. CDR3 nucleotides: TGTGCCAGCAGTTCAGATTTTAATTCACCCCTCCACTTT. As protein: CASSSDFNSPLHF.